This TCR beta chain is drawn from a study of blood T cell repertoires in COVID-19. The overall study: Collection of acute and convalescent COVID-19 samples took place in the United States, Italy and Spain.

This CDR3 region has 13 residues. Germline CDR1 is SGHDN and CDR2 is FVKESK. Trimming removed 2 bases at V and 5 bases at J, with 9 bases between. Residents of 24 US areas, aged about 18 to 95 years, made up the participants. Authors' methods: Reference gene primers were amplified, and this amplification served to estimate nucleated cell counts. Only in-frame clones appear in the TCRdb table, and some are missing; sequencing was by immunoSEQ multiplex PCR. For V, J and clone size, that table is used; D and trimming come from the DNA. The sample records approximately 250,000 clones, about 88% being singletons.

V is TRBV14 and J is TRBJ1-2; D is uncertain. Sequencing used PBMCs or T cells enriched from blood (not recorded which). The clonotype was recovered from a young man with acute COVID-19. Here the CDR3 reads CASSQMQYYGYTF. In DNA, the CDR3 is TGTGCCAGCAGCCAAATGCAGTATTATGGCTACACCTTC.